This T cell receptor (beta chain) was observed in a study of T cell responses to AZD1222 COVID-19 vaccine. Points from the study as a whole: The sample set comprised mostly white British donors with more females, and clonal diversity was possibly underestimated. Spike-specific TCR breadth rose after two AZD1222 doses, and depth rose as well.

A remark on this clone: The antigen is undetermined.

This table comes from immunoSEQ multiplex PCR, and its TCRdb copy is limited to in-frame clones, with some not included. The sample gives 130,000 or so clones, 90% of which show up once; roughly 1.7% is in the top ten. CDR3 length: 14 amino acids. V gave up 6 bases and J gave up 7 bases, with 18 bases separating them. Germline CDR1 reads MNHEY; CDR2 reads SVGAGI. The source is an adult in good health. The V and J genes are TRBV6-5 and TRBJ2-5; tentative D call: TRBD2 (5 bases). This sample comprised peripheral blood, obtained on day 0 of AZD1222 vaccination. CDR3 amino acids: CASRTSHSSVTQYF. The CDR3 DNA reads TGTGCCAGCAGAACTAGTCACTCTTCGGTGACCCAGTACTTC.